This T cell receptor (beta chain) was captured by sequencing in a study of blood T cell repertoires in COVID-19. About the study: Both acute and convalescent COVID-19 samples were obtained from the United States, Italy and Spain. T cells, B-cell-depleted T cells, or PBMCs provided the cDNA or gDNA that served as material.

V lost 3 bases to trimming and J lost 0 bases; unmatched junction nucleotides: 4. CDR3 length: 15 residues. The germline V gene has CDR1 SGDLS and CDR2 YYNGEE. Profiling relied on immunoSEQ multiplex PCR, and the TCRdb table lists in-frame clones only, not all of them. The data contain about 300,000 clones, approximately 90% of them singletons. The chain employs TRBV9 and TRBJ1-1; 8 nucleotides align to TRBD1. This receptor was identified in a woman in her 30s who had recovered from COVID-19. The sample comprised peripheral blood. The CDR3: CASSETGAMNTEAFF. In DNA form, the CDR3 reads TGTGCCAGCAGCGAGACAGGGGCGATGAACACTGAAGCTTTCTTT.